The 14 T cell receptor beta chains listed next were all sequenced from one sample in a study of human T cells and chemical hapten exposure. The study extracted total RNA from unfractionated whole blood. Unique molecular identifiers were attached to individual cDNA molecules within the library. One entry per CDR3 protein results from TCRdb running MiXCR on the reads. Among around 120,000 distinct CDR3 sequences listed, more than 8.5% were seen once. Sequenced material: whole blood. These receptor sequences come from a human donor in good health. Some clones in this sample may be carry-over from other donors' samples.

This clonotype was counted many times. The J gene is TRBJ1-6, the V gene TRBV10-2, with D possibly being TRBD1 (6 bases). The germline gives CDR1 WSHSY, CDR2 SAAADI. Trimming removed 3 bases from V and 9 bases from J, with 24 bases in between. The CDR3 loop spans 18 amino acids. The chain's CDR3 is CASSENLVDRIGASPLHF. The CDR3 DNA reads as TGCGCCAGCAGTGAAAACCTCGTCGACAGGATCGGAGCTTCACCCCTCCACTTT.

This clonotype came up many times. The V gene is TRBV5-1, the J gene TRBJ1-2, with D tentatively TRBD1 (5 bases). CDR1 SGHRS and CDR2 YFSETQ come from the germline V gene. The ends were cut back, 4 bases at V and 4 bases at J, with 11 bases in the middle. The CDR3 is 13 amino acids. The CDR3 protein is CASSPAQGYGYTF. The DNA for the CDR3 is TGCGCCAGCAGCCCGGCCCAGGGCTATGGCTACACCTTC.

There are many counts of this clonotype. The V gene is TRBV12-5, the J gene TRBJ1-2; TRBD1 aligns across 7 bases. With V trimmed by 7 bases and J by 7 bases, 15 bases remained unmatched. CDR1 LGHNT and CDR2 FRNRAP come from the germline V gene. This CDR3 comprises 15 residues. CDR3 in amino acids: CASVEAGGILGGYTF. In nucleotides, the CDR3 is TGTGCTAGTGTAGAGGCAGGGGGAATTCTTGGTGGCTACACCTTC.

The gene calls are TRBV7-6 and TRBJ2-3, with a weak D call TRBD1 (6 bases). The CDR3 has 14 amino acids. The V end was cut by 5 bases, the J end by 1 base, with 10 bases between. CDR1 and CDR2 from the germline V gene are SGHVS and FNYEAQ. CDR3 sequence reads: CASSLKGGTDTQYF. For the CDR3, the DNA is TGTGCCAGCAGCCTGAAGGGGGGCACAGATACGCAGTATTTT.

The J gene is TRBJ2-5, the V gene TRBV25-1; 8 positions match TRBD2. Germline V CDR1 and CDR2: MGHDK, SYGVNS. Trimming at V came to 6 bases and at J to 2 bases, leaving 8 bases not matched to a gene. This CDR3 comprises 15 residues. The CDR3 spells CASRDPRGGQETQYF. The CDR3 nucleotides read TGTGCCAGCAGGGACCCCCGGGGGGGGCAAGAGACCCAGTACTTC.

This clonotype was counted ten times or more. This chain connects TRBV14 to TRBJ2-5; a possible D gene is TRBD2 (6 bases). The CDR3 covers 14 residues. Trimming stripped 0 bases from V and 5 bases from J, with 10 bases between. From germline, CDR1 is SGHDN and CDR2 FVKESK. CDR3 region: CASSQDGLAETQYF. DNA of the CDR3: TGTGCCAGCAGCCAAGACGGGCTAGCGGAGACCCAGTACTTC.

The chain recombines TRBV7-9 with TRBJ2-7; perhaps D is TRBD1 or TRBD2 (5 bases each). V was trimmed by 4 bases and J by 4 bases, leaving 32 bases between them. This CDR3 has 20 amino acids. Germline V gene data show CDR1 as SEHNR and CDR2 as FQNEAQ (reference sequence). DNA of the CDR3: TGTGCCAGCAGCTGGGGGAAGAACCGGGGTCTAAAGGGTTGGGGATACGAGCAGTACTTC. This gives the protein CASSWGKNRGLKGWGYEQYF.

The CDR3 region is CSAREAGTSGRAGYNEQFF. For the CDR3, the DNA is TGCAGTGCTAGAGAGGCCGGGACTAGCGGGAGGGCCGGCTACAATGAGCAGTTCTTC. V and J are TRBV20-1 and TRBJ2-1; 16 positions agree with TRBD2. V shed 0 bases and J 3 bases; nucleotides not matched to a gene: 8. Germline V gene data show CDR1 as DFQATT and CDR2 as SNEGSKA (reference sequence). The CDR3 runs 19 residues.

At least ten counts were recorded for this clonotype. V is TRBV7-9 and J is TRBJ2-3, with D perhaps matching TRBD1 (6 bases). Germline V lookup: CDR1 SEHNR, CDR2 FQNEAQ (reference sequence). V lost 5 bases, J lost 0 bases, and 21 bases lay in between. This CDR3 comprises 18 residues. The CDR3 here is CASSDQETGPTSTDTQYF. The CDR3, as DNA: TGTGCCAGCAGCGACCAAGAAACAGGGCCTACTAGCACAGATACGCAGTATTTT. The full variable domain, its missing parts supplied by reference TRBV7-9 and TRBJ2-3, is DTGVSQNPRHKITKRGQNVTFRCDPISEHNRLYWYRQTLGQGPEFLTYFQNEAQLEKSRLLSDRFSAERPKGSFSTLEIQRTEQGDSAMYLCASSDQETGPTSTDTQYFGPGTRLTVL.

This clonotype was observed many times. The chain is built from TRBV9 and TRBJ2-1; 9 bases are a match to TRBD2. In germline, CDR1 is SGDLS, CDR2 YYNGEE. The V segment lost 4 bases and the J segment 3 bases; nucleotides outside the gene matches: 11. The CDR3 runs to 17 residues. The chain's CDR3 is CASSRISGSGFYNEQFF. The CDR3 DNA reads TGTGCCAGCAGCCGTATTAGCGGGAGCGGTTTCTACAATGAGCAGTTCTTC.

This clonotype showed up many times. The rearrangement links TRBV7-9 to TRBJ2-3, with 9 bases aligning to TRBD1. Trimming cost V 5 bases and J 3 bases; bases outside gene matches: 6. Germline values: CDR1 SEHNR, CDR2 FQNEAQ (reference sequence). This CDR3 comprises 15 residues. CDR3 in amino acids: CASSTGTGFTDTQYF. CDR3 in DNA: TGTGCCAGCAGCACCGGGACAGGGTTTACAGATACGCAGTATTTT.

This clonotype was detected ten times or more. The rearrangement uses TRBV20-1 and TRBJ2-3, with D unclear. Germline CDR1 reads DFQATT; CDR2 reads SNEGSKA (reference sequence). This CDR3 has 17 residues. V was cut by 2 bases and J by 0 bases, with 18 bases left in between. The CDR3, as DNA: TGCAGTGCTAGAAGTCCCGTCCACGCCAGGAGCACAGATACGCAGTATTTT. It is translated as CSARSPVHARSTDTQYF.

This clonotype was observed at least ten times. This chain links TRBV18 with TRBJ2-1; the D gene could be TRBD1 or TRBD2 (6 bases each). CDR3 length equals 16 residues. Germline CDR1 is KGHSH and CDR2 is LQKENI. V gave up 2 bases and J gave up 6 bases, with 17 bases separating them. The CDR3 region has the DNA TGTGCCAGCTCACCAGCGGGGACACCCTTGGGCAATGAGCAGTTCTTC. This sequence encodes CASSPAGTPLGNEQFF.

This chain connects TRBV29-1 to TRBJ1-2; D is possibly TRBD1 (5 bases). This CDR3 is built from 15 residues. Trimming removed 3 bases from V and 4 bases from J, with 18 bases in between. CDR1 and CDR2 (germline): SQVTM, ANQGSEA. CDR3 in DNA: TGCAGCGTTGATCCCCCGGGGGAACAATCCTATGGCTACACCTTC. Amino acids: CSVDPPGEQSYGYTF.